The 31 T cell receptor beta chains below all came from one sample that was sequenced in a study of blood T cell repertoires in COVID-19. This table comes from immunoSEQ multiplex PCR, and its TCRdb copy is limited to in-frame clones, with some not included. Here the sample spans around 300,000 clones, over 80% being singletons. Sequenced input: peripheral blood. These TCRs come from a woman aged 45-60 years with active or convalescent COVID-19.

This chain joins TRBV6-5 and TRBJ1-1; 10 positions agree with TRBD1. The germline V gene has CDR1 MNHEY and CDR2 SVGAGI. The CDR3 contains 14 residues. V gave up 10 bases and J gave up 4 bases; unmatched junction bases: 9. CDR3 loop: CATREGQGPTEAFF. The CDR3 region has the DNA TGTGCCACCAGAGAGGGACAGGGGCCCACTGAAGCTTTCTTT.

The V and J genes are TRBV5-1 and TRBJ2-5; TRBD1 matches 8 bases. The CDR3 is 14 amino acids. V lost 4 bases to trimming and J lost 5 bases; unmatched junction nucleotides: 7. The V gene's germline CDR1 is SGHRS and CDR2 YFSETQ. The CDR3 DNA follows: TGCGCCAGCAGCGACCCCCAGGGGGCGGAGACCCAGTACTTC. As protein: CASSDPQGAETQYF.

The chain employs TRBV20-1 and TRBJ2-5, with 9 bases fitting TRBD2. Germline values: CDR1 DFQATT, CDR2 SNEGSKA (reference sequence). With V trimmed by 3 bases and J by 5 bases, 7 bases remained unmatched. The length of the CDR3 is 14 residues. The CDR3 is CSASRTSARETQYF. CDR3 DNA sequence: TGCAGTGCTAGTCGGACTAGCGCTCGGGAGACCCAGTACTTC.

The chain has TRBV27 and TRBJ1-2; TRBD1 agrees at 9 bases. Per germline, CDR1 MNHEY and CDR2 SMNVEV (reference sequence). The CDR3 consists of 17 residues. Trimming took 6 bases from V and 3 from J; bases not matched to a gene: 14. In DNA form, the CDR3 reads TGTGCCAGCAGGAGGAGACAGGGGGTGGCCTCCTACTATGGCTACACCTTC. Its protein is CASRRRQGVASYYGYTF.

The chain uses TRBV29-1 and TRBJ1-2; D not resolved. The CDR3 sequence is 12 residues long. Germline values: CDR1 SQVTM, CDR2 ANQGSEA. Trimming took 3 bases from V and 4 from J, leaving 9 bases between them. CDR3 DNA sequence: TGCAGCGTTGACTTACAGTCCTATGGCTACACCTTC. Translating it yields CSVDLQSYGYTF.

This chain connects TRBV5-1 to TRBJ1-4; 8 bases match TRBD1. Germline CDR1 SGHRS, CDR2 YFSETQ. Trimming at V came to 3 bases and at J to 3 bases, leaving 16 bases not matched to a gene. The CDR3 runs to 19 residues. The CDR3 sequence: CASSSGPWTGTKANEKLFF. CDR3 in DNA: TGCGCCAGCAGCTCCGGACCCTGGACAGGGACTAAGGCTAATGAAAAACTGTTTTTT.

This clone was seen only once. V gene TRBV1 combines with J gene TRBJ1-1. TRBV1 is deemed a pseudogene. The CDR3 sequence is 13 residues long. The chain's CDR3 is CTIPGGPNTEAFF. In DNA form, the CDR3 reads TGCACCATCCCGGGGGGGCCGAACACTGAAGCTTTCTTT.

The CDR3 protein is CASSAWDFSGNTIYF. The CDR3 DNA sequence: TGTGCCAGCAGCGCTTGGGACTTTTCGGGAAACACCATATATTTT. This sequence joins TRBV9 and TRBJ1-3; a possible D gene is TRBD1 (5 bases). The V end lost 3 bases, the J end lost 4 bases, and 14 bases lay between the germline ends. Germline loops: CDR1 SGDLS, CDR2 YYNGEE. The CDR3 covers 15 residues.

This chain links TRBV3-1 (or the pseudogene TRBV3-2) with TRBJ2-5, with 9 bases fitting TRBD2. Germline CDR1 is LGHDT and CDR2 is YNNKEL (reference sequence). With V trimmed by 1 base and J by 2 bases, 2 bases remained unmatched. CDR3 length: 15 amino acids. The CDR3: CASSQGAGGQETQYF. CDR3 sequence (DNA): TGTGCCAGCAGCCAAGGAGCGGGAGGACAAGAGACCCAGTACTTC.

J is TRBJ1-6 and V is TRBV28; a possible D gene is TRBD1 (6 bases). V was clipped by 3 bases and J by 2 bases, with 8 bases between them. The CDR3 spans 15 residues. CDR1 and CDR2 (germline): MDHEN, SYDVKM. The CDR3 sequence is CASSFQGTYNSPLHF. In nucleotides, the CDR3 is TGTGCCAGCAGTTTCCAGGGGACCTATAATTCACCCCTCCACTTT.

CDR3 DNA: TGTGCCAGCTCGCTTTACACGGGAGACACCGGGGAGCTGTTTTTT. Translating it yields CASSLYTGDTGELFF. The chain couples TRBV18 to TRBJ2-2, with D possibly TRBD2 on 6 matching bases. Trimming left V 6 bases short and J 3 bases short, with 14 bases between. In germline, CDR1 is KGHSH, CDR2 LQKENI. CDR3 length: 15 residues.

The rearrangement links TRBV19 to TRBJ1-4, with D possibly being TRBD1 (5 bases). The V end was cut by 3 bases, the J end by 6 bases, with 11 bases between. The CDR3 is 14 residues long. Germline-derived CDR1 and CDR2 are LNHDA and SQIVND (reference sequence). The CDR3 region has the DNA TGTGCCAGTAGTATTCGGCGGGGGTATGAAAAACTGTTTTTT. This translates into CASSIRRGYEKLFF.

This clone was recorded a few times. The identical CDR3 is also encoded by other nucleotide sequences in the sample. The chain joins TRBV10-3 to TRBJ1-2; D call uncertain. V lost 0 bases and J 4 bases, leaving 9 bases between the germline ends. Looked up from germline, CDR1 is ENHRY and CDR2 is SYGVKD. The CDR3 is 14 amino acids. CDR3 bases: TGTGCCATCAGTGAGTCGACGGGTTCCTATGGCTACACCTTC. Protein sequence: CAISESTGSYGYTF.

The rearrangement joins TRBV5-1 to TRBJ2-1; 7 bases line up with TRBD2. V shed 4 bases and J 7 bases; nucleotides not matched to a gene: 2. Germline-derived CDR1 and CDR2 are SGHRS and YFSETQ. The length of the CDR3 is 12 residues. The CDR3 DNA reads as TGCGCCAGCAGCGGACTAGTAAATGAGCAGTTCTTC. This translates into CASSGLVNEQFF.

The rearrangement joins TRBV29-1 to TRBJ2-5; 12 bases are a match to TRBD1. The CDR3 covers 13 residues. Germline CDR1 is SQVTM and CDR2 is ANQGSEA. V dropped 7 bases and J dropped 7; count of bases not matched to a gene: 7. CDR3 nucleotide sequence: TGCAGCGGGGGACAGGGGGCGCTTGGGACCCAGTACTTC. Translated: CSGGQGALGTQYF.

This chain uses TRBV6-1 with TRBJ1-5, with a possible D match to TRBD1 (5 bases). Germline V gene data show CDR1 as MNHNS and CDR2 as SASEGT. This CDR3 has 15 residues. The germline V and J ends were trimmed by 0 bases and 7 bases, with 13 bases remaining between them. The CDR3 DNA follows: TGTGCCAGCAGTGAAGCAGCCAGGGAGGGCCAGCCCCAGCATTTT. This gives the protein CASSEAAREGQPQHF.

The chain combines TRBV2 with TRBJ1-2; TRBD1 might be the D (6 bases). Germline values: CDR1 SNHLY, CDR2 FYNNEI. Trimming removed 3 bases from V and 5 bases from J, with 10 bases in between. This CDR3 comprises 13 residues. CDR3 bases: TGTGCCAGCAGTGAGTGGACAGAATATGGCTACACCTTC. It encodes CASSEWTEYGYTF.

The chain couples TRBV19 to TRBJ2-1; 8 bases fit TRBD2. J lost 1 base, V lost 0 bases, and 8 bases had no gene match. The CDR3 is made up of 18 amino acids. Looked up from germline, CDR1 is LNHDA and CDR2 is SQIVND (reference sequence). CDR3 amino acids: CASSIDRGLGGSYNEQFF. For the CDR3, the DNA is TGTGCCAGTAGTATAGATAGGGGACTAGGGGGGTCCTACAATGAGCAGTTCTTC.

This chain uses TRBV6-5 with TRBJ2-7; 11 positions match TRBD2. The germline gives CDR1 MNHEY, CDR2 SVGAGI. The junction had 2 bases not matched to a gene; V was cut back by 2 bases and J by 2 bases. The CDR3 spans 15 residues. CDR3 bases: TGTGCCAGCAGTTACGGACTAGCGGGTCCCTACGAGCAGTACTTC. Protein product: CASSYGLAGPYEQYF.

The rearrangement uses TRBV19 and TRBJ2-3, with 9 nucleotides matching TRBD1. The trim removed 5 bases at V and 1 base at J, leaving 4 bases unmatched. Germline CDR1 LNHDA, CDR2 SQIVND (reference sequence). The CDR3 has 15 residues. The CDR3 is CASSPRTGGTDTQYF. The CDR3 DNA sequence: TGTGCCAGTAGTCCGAGGACAGGGGGCACAGATACGCAGTATTTT.

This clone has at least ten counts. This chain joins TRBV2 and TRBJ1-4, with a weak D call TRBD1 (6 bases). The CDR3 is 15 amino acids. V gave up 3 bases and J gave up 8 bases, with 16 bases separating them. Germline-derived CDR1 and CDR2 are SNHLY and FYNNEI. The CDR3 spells CASSDTGTGGEKLFF. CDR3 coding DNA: TGTGCCAGCAGTGATACAGGGACGGGAGGGGAAAAACTGTTTTTT. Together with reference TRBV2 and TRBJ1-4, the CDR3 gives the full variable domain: EPEVTQTPSHQVTQMGQEVILRCVPISNHLYFYWYRQILGQKVEFLVSFYNNEISEKSEIFDDQFSVERPDGSNFTLKIRSTKLEDSAMYFCASSDTGTGGEKLFFGSGTQLSVL.

CDR3 protein: CASSSSRAGDYETQYF. For the CDR3, the DNA is TGTGCCAGCAGTTCCTCCAGAGCGGGAGACTATGAGACCCAGTACTTC. This rearrangement joins TRBV6-2 or TRBV6-3 to TRBJ2-5; 8 nucleotides agree with TRBD2. Looked up from germline, CDR1 is MNHEY and CDR2 is SVGEGT. V lost 4 bases and J lost 5; bases outside the gene matches: 12. The CDR3 has 16 residues.

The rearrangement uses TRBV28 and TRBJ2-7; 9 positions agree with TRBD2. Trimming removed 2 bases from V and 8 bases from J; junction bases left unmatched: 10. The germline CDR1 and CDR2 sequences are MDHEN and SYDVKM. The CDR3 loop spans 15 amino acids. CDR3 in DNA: TGTGCCAGCAGTTTAGACGCGACTAGCGGTTTGCAGCAGTACTTC. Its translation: CASSLDATSGLQQYF. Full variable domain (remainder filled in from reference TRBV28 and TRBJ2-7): DVKVTQSSRYLVKRTGEKVFLECVQDMDHENMFWYRQDPGLGLRLIYFSYDVKMKEKGDIPEGYSVSREKKERFSLILESASTNQTSMYLCASSLDATSGLQQYFGPGTRLTVT.

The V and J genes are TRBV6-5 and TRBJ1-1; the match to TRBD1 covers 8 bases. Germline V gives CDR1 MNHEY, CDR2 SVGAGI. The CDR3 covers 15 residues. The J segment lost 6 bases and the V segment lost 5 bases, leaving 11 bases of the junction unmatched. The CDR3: CASSRYMDRAPEAFF. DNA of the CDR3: TGTGCCAGCAGTAGATATATGGACAGGGCCCCTGAAGCTTTCTTT.

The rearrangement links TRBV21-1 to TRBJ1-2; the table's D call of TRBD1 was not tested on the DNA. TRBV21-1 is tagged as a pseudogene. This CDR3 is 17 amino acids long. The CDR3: CASSKDERQLYFSGYTF. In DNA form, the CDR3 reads TGTGCCAGCAGCAAGGATGAACGACAGTTATACTTCAGTGGCTACACCTTC.

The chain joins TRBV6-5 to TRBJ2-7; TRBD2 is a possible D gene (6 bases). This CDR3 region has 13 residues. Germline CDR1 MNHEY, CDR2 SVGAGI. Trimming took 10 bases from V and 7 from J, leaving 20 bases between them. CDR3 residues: CATRGGRRWEQYF. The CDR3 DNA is TGTGCCACCCGGGGAGGAAGAAGGTGGGAGCAGTACTTC.

As DNA, the CDR3 is TGTGCCAGCAGCCGAACCGGGTCCCCAAACACCGGGGAGCTGTTTTTT. Its translation is CASSRTGSPNTGELFF. The chain couples TRBV7-3 to TRBJ2-2, with D unresolved. The germline V gene has CDR1 SGHTA and CDR2 FQGTGA. V was shortened by 5 bases and J by 2 bases, with 15 bases between the two germline ends. The CDR3 sequence is 16 residues long. Combining the CDR3 with reference TRBV7-3 and TRBJ2-2 gives the whole variable domain GAGVSQTPSNKVTEKGKYVELRCDPISGHTALYWYRQSLGQGPEFLIYFQGTGAADDSGLPNDRFFAVRPEGSVSTLKIQRTERGDSAVYLCASSRTGSPNTGELFFGEGSRLTVL.

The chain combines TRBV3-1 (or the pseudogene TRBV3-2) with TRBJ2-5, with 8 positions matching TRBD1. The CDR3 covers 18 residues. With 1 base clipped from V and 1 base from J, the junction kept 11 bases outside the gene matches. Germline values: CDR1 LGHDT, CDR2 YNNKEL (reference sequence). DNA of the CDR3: TGTGCCAGCAGCCAAGTGACAGGGGTCGTCCATCTCCAAGAGACCCAGTACTTC. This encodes CASSQVTGVVHLQETQYF.

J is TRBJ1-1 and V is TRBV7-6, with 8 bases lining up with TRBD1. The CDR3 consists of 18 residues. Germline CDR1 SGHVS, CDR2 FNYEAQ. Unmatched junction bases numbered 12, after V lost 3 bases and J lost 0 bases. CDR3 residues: CASSLTNLPGQVNTEAFF. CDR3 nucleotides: TGTGCCAGCAGCTTGACAAACTTGCCGGGACAGGTGAACACTGAAGCTTTCTTT.

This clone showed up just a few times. CDR3 sequence (DNA): TGCAGCGCTGGACTAGCGGGAGGCGAGCAGTACTTC. Its translation is CSAGLAGGEQYF. The J gene is TRBJ2-7, the V gene TRBV29-1, with TRBD2 matching 14 bases. The V gene end was trimmed by 7 bases and the J gene end by 6 bases; junction bases not matched to a gene: 2. Germline-derived CDR1 and CDR2 are SQVTM and ANQGSEA. This CDR3 contains 12 residues.

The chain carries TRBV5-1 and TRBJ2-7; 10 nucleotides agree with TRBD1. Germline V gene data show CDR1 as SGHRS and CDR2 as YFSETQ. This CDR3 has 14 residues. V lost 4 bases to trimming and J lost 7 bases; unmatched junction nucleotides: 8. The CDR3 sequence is CASSKGQGPGEQYF. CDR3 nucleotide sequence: TGCGCCAGCAGCAAGGGACAGGGGCCTGGGGAGCAGTACTTC.